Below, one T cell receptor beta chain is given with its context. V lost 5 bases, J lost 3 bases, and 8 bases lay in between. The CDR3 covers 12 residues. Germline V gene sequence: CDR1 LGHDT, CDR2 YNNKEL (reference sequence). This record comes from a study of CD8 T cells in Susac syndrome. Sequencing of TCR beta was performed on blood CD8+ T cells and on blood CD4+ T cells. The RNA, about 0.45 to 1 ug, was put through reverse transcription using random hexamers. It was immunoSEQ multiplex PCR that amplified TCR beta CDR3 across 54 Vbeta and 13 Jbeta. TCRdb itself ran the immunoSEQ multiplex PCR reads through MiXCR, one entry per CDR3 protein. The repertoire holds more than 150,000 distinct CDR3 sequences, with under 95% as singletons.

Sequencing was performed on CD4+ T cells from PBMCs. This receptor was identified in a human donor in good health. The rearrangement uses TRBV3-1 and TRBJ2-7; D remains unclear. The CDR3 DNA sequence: TGTGCCAGCAGCTTAAAATTCTACGAGCAGTACTTC. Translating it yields CASSLKFYEQYF.